Each of the 9 T cell receptor beta chains below was sequenced from the same sample in a study of pediatric ulcerative colitis. This table comes from immunoSEQ multiplex PCR, and its TCRdb copy is limited to in-frame clones, with some not included. The sample shows about 36,000 clones, less than 80% of them seen only once. The rectum was sampled with one to two pinch biopsies at colonoscopy. The sequencing sample was made of gut tissue. The receptors were gathered from a boy between 10 and 17 years old with moderate ulcerative colitis.

This clone is medium-sized within its sample. The chain combines TRBV4-3 with TRBJ2-2; the D is unclear. V lost 4 bases and J 4 bases, leaving 10 bases between the germline ends. CDR3 size: 14 residues. CDR1 is LGHNA and CDR2 is YSLEER in the germline V gene. CDR3 sequence (DNA): TGCGCCAGCAGCCCACAACCGACCACCGGGGAGCTGTTTTTT. This gives the protein CASSPQPTTGELFF.

The chain recombines TRBV6-5 with TRBJ2-1, with no clear D. The germline V and J ends were trimmed by 4 bases and 6 bases, with 19 bases remaining between them. This CDR3 spans 16 amino acids. Looked up from germline, CDR1 is MNHEY and CDR2 is SVGAGI. The CDR3 is CASSSDSWAWGNEQFF. For the CDR3, the DNA is TGTGCCAGCAGTTCGGATTCGTGGGCGTGGGGCAATGAGCAGTTCTTC.

The chain combines TRBV28 with TRBJ1-2; 8 bases are a match to TRBD1. In germline, CDR1 is MDHEN, CDR2 SYDVKM. V was pared by 7 bases and J by 1 base, with 5 bases of the junction left unmatched. The CDR3 has 14 residues. The CDR3 DNA follows: TGTGCCAGCACCCCGACAGGGGATAACTATGGCTACACCTTC. It specifies CASTPTGDNYGYTF.

This clone was found a few times. The V gene is TRBV4-2, the J gene TRBJ1-2; no clear D. The V end lost 1 base, the J end lost 3 bases, and 6 bases lay between the germline ends. This CDR3 has 13 amino acids. In germline, CDR1 is LGHNA, CDR2 YNFKEQ. DNA of the CDR3: TGTGCCAGCAGCCAAGTTATGGACTATGGCTACACCTTC. Translated, it gives CASSQVMDYGYTF.

V and J are TRBV7-2 and TRBJ2-7; D gene ambiguous. The germline V gene encodes CDR1 SGHTA and CDR2 FQGNSA. The CDR3 is made up of 14 amino acids. The ends were cut back, 1 base at V and 5 bases at J, with 12 bases in the middle. This CDR3 is CASSLGIWINEQYF. As DNA, the CDR3 is TGTGCCAGCAGCTTAGGAATCTGGATTAACGAGCAGTACTTC. The variable domain in full, completed from reference TRBV7-2 and TRBJ2-7, reads GAGVSQSPSNKVTEKGKDVELRCDPISGHTALYWYRQSLGQGLEFLIYFQGNSAPDKSGLPSDRFSAERTGGSVSTLTIQRTQQEDSAVYLCASSLGIWINEQYFGPGTRLTVT.

This chain links TRBV10-1 with TRBJ2-3, with D tentatively TRBD1 or TRBD2 (6 bases each). V was trimmed by 0 bases and J by 3 bases, leaving 10 bases between them. CDR1 is WNHNN, CDR2 SYGVQD, per germline (reference sequence). The length of the CDR3 is 15 residues. CDR3 sequence: CASSESRGATDTQYF. CDR3 DNA: TGCGCCAGCAGTGAGTCGAGGGGGGCTACAGATACGCAGTATTTT.

V gene TRBV29-1 combines with J gene TRBJ1-4; 7 bases match TRBD1. Germline V gene data show CDR1 as SQVTM and CDR2 as ANQGSEA. V lost 8 bases, J lost 1 base, and 4 bases stayed unmatched. The CDR3 has 13 residues. The CDR3 here is CSTQGETNEKLFF. The CDR3, as DNA: TGCAGCACTCAGGGGGAAACTAATGAAAAACTGTTTTTT.

The chain links TRBV6-1 to TRBJ2-3; D is unclear. The CDR3 spans 14 residues. Deletions cut 4 bases from V and 2 bases from J, with 10 bases between. Germline CDR1 reads MNHNS; CDR2 reads SASEGT. CDR3 in amino acids: CASSVRWATDTQYF. The CDR3, as DNA: TGTGCCAGCAGTGTCAGGTGGGCCACAGATACGCAGTATTTT.

The rearrangement links TRBV5-1 to TRBJ2-1; the D gene is possibly TRBD2 (5 bases). V lost 3 bases and J lost 4, with 17 bases in between. This CDR3 region has 16 residues. The V gene's germline CDR1 is SGHRS and CDR2 YFSETQ. CDR3: CASSWRQMGTYNEQFF. In nucleotides, the CDR3 is TGCGCCAGCAGCTGGAGGCAAATGGGAACTTACAATGAGCAGTTCTTC.